This TCR beta chain was captured by sequencing in a study of graft-versus-host responses after intestinal transplantation. This CDR3 spans 15 amino acids. Looked up from germline, CDR1 is SGHNT and CDR2 is YYREEE (reference sequence). V was clipped by 4 bases and J by 4 bases, with 17 bases between them. Generated by immunoSEQ multiplex PCR, the TCRdb table keeps only in-frame clones and is missing some. The sample records around 110,000 clones, 90% to 95% being singletons. Comment on this clone: What it binds is unknown.

The clonotype was recovered from a human donor who was the organ donor for an intestinal transplant. Sequenced here: unstimulated CD4+ T cells sorted from spleen or lymph node cells, sampled before transplant. The V gene is TRBV5-4, the J gene TRBJ1-2; a weak D match, TRBD1 (5 bases). For the CDR3, the DNA is TGTGCCAGCAGCCGCGGGTCCGGGACGCCCTATGGCTACACCTTC. This encodes CASSRGSGTPYGYTF.